This T cell receptor beta chain is drawn from a study of blood T cell repertoires in COVID-19. Authors' data handling: The authors estimated nucleated cell counts from reference gene primer amplification. Sequenced by immunoSEQ multiplex PCR; TCRdb stores in-frame clones only, minus some. The DNA gave D and trimming, while V, J and clone size come from that table. The table lists approximately 200,000 clones, 75% to 90% of them singletons. This CDR3 has 16 amino acids. Germline assignment: CDR1 KGHDR and CDR2 SFDVKD. Trimming took 5 bases from V and 5 from J; bases not matched to a gene: 14. Participants came from roughly 24 US areas, aged about 18 to 90 years. In assigning cohorts, the study relied on participant-reported clinical history.

The sample taken for sequencing was PBMCs or T cells enriched from blood (not recorded which). The chain carries TRBV24-1 and TRBJ2-7; 7 positions match TRBD1. The sequence derives from a young man who had recovered from COVID-19. The CDR3 nucleotides read TGTGCCACCAGTGGCCTCGACAGGGAAGGTTTCCACGAGCAGTACTTC. Translation gives CATSGLDREGFHEQYF.